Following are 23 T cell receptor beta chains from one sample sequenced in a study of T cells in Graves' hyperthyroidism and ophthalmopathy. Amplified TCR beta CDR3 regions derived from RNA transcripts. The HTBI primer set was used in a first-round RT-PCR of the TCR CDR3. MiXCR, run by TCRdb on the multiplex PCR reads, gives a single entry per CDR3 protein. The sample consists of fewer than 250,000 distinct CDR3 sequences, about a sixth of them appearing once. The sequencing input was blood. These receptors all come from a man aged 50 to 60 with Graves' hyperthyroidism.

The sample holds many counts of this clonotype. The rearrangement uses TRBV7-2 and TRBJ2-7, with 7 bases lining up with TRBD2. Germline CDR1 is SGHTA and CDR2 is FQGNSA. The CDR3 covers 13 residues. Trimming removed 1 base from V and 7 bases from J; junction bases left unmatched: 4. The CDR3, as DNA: TGTGCCAGCAGCTTAGGGGCCGGGAGGGAGCAGTACTTC. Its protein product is CASSLGAGREQYF.

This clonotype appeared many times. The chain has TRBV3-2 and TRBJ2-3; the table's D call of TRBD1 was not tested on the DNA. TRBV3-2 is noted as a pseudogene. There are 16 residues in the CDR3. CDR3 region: CASSPKPGGSTDTQYF. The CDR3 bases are TGTGCCAGCAGCCCAAAACCGGGGGGGTCGACAGATACGCAGTATTTT.

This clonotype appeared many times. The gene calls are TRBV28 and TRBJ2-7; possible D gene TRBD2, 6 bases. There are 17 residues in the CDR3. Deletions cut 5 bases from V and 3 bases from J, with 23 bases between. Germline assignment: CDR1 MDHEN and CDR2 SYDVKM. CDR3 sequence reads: CASSNFLARRRDYEQYF. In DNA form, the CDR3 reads TGTGCCAGCAGTAACTTTTTGGCTCGTCGGCGGGACTACGAGCAGTACTTC.

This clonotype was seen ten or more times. CDR3 loop: CSAITSGHNEQFF. The DNA of the CDR3 is TGCAGTGCTATAACTAGCGGCCACAATGAGCAGTTCTTC. V and J are TRBV20-1 and TRBJ2-1; 8 bases fit TRBD2. The V and J ends lost 4 bases and 5 bases, in that order; junction bases with no gene match: 4. Germline lookup yields CDR1 DFQATT and CDR2 SNEGSKA (reference sequence). The length of the CDR3 is 13 residues.

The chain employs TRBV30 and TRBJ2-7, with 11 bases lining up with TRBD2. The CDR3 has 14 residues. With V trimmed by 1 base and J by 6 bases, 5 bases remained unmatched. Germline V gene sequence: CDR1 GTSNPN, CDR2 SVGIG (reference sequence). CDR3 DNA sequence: TGTGCCTGGAGTGGACTAGCGGGAATAACCGAGCAGTACTTC. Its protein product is CAWSGLAGITEQYF. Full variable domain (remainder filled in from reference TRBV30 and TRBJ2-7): SQTIHQWPATLVQPVGSPLSLECTVEGTSNPNLYWYRQAAGRGLQLLFYSVGIGQISSEVPQNLSASRPQDRQFILSSKKLLLSDSGFYLCAWSGLAGITEQYFGPGTRLTVT.

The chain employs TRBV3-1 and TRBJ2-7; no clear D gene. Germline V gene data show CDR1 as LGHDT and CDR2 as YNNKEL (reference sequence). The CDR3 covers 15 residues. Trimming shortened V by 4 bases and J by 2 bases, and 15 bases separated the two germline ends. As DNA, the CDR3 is TGTGCCAGCAGCCGAAATCCGACCACCCCCTACGAGCAGTACTTC. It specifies CASSRNPTTPYEQYF.

The CDR3 coding sequence is TGTGCCACCAGCAGAGATAGTGCCGACACTTCCTACGAGCAGTACTTC. This gives the protein CATSRDSADTSYEQYF. The chain has TRBV15 and TRBJ2-7; D gene uncertain. This CDR3 comprises 16 residues. Per germline, CDR1 LNHNV and CDR2 YYDKDF (reference sequence). The ends were cut back, 0 bases at V and 1 base at J, with 13 bases in the middle.

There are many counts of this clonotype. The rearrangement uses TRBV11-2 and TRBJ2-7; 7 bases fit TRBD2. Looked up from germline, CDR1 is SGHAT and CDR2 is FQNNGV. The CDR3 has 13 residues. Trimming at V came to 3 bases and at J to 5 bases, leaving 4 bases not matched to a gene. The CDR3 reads CASSLRRENEQYF. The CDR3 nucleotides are TGTGCCAGCAGCTTGCGGCGGGAGAACGAGCAGTACTTC.

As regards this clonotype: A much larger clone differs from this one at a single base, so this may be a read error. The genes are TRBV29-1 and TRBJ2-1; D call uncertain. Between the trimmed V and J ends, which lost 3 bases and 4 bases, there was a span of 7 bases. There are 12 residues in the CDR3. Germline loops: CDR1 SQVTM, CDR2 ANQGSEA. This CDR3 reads CSVEGGYNEQFF. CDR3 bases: TGCAGCGTTGAGGGCGGATACAATGAGCAGTTCTTC.

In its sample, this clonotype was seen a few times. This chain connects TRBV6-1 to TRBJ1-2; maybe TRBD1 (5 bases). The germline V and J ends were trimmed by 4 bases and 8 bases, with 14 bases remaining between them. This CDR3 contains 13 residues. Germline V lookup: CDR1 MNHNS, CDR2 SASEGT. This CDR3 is CASSGIIGEGYTF. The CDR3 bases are TGTGCCAGCAGTGGGATAATAGGGGAGGGCTACACCTTC.

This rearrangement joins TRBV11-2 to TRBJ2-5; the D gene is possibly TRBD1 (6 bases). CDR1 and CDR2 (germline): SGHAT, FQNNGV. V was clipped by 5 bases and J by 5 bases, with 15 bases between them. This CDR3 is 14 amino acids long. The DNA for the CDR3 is TGTGCCAGCAGCCCCACAGGGCCATCGGAGACCCAGTACTTC. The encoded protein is CASSPTGPSETQYF.

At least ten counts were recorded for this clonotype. CDR3 region: CASSWGTDTQYF. CDR3 DNA sequence: TGTGCCAGCAGTTGGGGGACAGATACGCAGTATTTT. The gene calls are TRBV6-2 or TRBV6-3 and TRBJ2-3; D is tentatively TRBD1 or TRBD2 (5 bases each). V was clipped by 4 bases and J by 3 bases, with 5 bases between them. This CDR3 is 12 amino acids long. In germline, CDR1 is MNHEY, CDR2 SVGEGT.

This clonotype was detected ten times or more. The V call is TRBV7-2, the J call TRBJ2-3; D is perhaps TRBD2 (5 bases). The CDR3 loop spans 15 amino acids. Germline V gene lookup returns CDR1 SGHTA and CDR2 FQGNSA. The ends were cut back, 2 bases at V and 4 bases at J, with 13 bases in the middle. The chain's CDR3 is CASSLHSGNSDTQYF. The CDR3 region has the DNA TGTGCCAGCAGCTTACACTCGGGGAACTCAGATACGCAGTATTTT.

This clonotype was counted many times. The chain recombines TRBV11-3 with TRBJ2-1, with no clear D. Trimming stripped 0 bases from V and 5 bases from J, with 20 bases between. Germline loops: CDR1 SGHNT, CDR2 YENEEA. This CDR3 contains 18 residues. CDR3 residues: CASSLDSPSRLGDNEQFF. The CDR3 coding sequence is TGTGCCAGCAGCTTAGATTCCCCTTCTAGGCTCGGCGACAATGAGCAGTTCTTC.

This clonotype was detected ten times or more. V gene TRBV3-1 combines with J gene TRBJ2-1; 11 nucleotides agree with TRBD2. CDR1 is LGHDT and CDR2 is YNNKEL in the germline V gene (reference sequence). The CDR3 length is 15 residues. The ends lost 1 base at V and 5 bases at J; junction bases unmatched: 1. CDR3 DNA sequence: TGTGCCAGCAGCCAAGTACTAGCGGGGGACAATGAGCAGTTCTTC. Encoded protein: CASSQVLAGDNEQFF.

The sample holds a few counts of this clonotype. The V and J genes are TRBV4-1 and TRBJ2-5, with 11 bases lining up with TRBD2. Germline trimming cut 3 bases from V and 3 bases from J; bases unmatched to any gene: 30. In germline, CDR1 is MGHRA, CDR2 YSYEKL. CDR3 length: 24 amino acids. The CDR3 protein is CASSQIGGARMGTSGFRLKETQYF. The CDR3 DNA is TGCGCCAGCAGCCAGATCGGAGGGGCGCGTATGGGGACTAGCGGCTTCAGACTTAAAGAGACCCAGTACTTC.

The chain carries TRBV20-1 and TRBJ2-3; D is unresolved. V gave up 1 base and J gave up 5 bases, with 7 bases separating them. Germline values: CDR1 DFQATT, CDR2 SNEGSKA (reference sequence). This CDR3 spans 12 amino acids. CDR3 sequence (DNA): TGCAGTGCTAGAGGCTCTGTAGATACGCAGTATTTT. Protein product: CSARGSVDTQYF.

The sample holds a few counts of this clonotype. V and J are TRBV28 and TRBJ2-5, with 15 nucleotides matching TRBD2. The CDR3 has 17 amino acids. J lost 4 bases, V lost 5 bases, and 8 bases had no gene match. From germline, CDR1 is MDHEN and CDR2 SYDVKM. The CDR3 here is CASSILGLAGGVETQYF. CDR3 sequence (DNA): TGTGCCAGCAGTATACTGGGACTAGCGGGAGGAGTAGAGACCCAGTACTTC.

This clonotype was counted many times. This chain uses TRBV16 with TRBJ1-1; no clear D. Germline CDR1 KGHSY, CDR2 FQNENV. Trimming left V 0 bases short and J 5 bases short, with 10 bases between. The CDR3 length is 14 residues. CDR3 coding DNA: TGTGCCAGCAGCCAATCGTACGGGGAGACTGAAGCTTTCTTT. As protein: CASSQSYGETEAFF.

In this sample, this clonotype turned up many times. The CDR3 region has the DNA TGTGCCAGCAGCGTAGGGTTCCATTCAGCGGATACGCAGTATTTT. This translates into CASSVGFHSADTQYF. J is TRBJ2-3 and V is TRBV11-3; D unresolved. This CDR3 is 15 amino acids long. The V and J ends lost 5 bases and 6 bases respectively, with 18 bases between them. Germline CDR1 and CDR2: SGHNT and YENEEA.

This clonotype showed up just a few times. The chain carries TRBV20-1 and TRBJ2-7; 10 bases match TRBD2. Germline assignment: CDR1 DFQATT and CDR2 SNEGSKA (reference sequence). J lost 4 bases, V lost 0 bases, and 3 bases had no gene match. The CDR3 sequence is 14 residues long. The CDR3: CSAREGTSVYEQYF. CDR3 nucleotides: TGCAGTGCTAGAGAAGGGACTAGCGTTTACGAGCAGTACTTC.

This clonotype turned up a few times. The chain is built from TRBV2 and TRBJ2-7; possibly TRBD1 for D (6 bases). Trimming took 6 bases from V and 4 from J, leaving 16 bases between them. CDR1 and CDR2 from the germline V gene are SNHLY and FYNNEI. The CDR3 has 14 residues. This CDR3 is CASREQGVGYEQYF. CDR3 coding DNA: TGTGCCAGCAGGGAACAGGGTGTTGGTTACGAGCAGTACTTC.

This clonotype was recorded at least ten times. In DNA, the CDR3 is TGCAGCGTGGCTCGTGCGGGGTTTTTGGGGGAGACCCAGTACTTC. Protein product: CSVARAGFLGETQYF. The rearrangement links TRBV29-1 to TRBJ2-5, with D maybe TRBD2 (6 bases). V was cut by 6 bases and J by 5 bases, with 22 bases left in between. The length of the CDR3 is 15 residues. CDR1 is SQVTM, CDR2 ANQGSEA, per germline.